A selection of T cell receptor beta chains follows, all from one sample in a study of cytomegalovirus exposure and HLA in healthy donors. Here immunoSEQ multiplex PCR was the method, and the copy in TCRdb shows in-frame clones only, minus some. The repertoire shows about 70,000 clones; the top ten hold approximately 2.4%. Sequencing was performed on PBMCs. These receptors originate from a female donor in good health and CMV-seropositive. Both conserved end residues are part of each CDR3. Fields, in order: V gene, CDR3 length, D gene, J gene, CDR3 DNA, CDR3 protein. D genes are given only for firm matches.

V gene: TRBV18; CDR3 length: 15; D gene: TRBD1; J gene: TRBJ2-7; CDR3 DNA: TGTGCCAGCTCACCACAAAGGACAGGGTCCTACGAGCAGTACTTC; CDR3 protein: CASSPQRTGSYEQYF
V gene: TRBV6-5; CDR3 length: 15; D gene: -; J gene: TRBJ1-6; CDR3 DNA: TGTGCCAGCAGTTACGGGTCCGACAGCAATTCACCCCTCCACTTT; CDR3 protein: CASSYGSDSNSPLHF
V gene: TRBV30; CDR3 length: 14; D gene: -; J gene: TRBJ1-3; CDR3 DNA: TGTGCCTGGAGTGTTTCGGGGACTGGAAACACCATATATTTT; CDR3 protein: CAWSVSGTGNTIYF
V gene: TRBV6-4; CDR3 length: 16; D gene: TRBD2; J gene: TRBJ2-3; CDR3 DNA: TGTGCCAGCAGTGACTCTAGCGGGGGGGCCCCAGATACGCAGTATTTT; CDR3 protein: CASSDSSGGAPDTQYF
V gene: TRBV4-1; CDR3 length: 13; D gene: -; J gene: TRBJ2-5; CDR3 DNA: TGCGCCAGCAGCCAAGCAGTCCAAGAGACCCAGTACTTC; CDR3 protein: CASSQAVQETQYF
V gene: TRBV28; CDR3 length: 14; D gene: -; J gene: TRBJ1-4; CDR3 DNA: TGTGCCAGCAGTTTACAGGGGTATAATGAAAAACTGTTTTTT; CDR3 protein: CASSLQGYNEKLFF
V gene: TRBV7-9; CDR3 length: 14; D gene: TRBD1; J gene: TRBJ1-1; CDR3 DNA: TGTGCCAGCACCTCCGGCAGGGGGGACACTGAAGCTTTCTTT; CDR3 protein: CASTSGRGDTEAFF
V gene: TRBV27; CDR3 length: 15; D gene: -; J gene: TRBJ1-3; CDR3 DNA: TGTGCCAGCACCGATTCGACAGTTCCCGGAAACACCATATATTTT; CDR3 protein: CASTDSTVPGNTIYF
V gene: TRBV5-1; CDR3 length: 14; D gene: TRBD1; J gene: TRBJ2-7; CDR3 DNA: TGCGCCAGCAGCGGGACAGGGGAAGTCTACGAGCAGTACTTC; CDR3 protein: CASSGTGEVYEQYF
V gene: TRBV9; CDR3 length: 13; D gene: -; J gene: TRBJ1-5; CDR3 DNA: TGTGCCAGCAGCGGGGGAGGCAATCAGCCCCAGCATTTT; CDR3 protein: CASSGGGNQPQHF
V gene: TRBV18; CDR3 length: 15; D gene: -; J gene: TRBJ1-5; CDR3 DNA: TGTGCCAGCTCACCAGAACAGGGCCCCAATCAGCCCCAGCATTTT; CDR3 protein: CASSPEQGPNQPQHF
V gene: TRBV4-1; CDR3 length: 13; D gene: -; J gene: TRBJ1-2; CDR3 DNA: TGCGCCAGCAGCCAAGTGCAGGAGGGAGGCTACACCTTC; CDR3 protein: CASSQVQEGGYTF
V gene: TRBV11-2; CDR3 length: 16; D gene: TRBD1; J gene: TRBJ2-5; CDR3 DNA: TGTGCCAGCACCGACCTGACAGGGGGGAGTAAAGAGACCCAGTACTTC; CDR3 protein: CASTDLTGGSKETQYF
V gene: TRBV9; CDR3 length: 15; D gene: -; J gene: TRBJ2-2; CDR3 DNA: TGTGCCAGCAGCCAATCGGGAGTTGGTTCCGGGGAGCTGTTTTTT; CDR3 protein: CASSQSGVGSGELFF
V gene: TRBV27; CDR3 length: 13; D gene: -; J gene: TRBJ1-4; CDR3 DNA: TGTGCCAGCAGCTTGGGGGGTTCTGAAAAACTGTTTTTT; CDR3 protein: CASSLGGSEKLFF
V gene: TRBV4-3; CDR3 length: 16; D gene: TRBD2; J gene: TRBJ2-3; CDR3 DNA: TGCGCCAGCAGCCCCAGGACTAGCGGTTACACAGATACGCAGTATTTT; CDR3 protein: CASSPRTSGYTDTQYF